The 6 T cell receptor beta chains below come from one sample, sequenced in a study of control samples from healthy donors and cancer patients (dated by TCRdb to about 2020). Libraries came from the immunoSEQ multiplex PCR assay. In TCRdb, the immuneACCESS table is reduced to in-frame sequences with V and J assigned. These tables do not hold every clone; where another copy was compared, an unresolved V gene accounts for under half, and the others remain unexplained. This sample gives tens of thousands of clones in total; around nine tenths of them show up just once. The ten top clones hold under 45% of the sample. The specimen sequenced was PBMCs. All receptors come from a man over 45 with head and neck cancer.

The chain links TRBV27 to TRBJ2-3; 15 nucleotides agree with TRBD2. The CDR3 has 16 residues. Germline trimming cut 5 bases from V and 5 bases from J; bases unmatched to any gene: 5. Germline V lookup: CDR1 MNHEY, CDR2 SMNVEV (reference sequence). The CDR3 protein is CASSRQGLAGGDTQYF. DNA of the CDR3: TGTGCCAGCAGTCGCCAGGGACTAGCGGGAGGAGATACGCAGTATTTT.

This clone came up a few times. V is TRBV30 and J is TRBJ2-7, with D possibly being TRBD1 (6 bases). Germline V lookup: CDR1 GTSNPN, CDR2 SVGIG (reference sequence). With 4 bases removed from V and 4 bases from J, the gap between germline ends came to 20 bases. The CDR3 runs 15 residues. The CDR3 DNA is TGTGCCTGGAATACTCCGGGACACACCCTATACGAGCAGTACTTC. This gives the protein CAWNTPGHTLYEQYF.

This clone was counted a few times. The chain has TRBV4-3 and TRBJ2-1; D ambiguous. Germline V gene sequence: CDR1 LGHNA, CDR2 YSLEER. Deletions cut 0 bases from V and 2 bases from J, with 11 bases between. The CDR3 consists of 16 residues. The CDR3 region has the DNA TGCGCCAGCAGCCAAGAGAGATTTGGCGCCTACAATGAGCAGTTCTTC. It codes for CASSQERFGAYNEQFF.

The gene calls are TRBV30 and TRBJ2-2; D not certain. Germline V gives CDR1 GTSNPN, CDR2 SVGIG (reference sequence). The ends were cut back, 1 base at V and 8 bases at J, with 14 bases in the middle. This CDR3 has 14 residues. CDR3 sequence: CAWSGGRSSGELFF. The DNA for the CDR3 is TGTGCCTGGAGTGGTGGCCGGTCCTCGGGGGAGCTGTTTTTT. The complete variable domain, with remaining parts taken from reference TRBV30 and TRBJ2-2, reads SQTIHQWPATLVQPVGSPLSLECTVEGTSNPNLYWYRQAAGRGLQLLFYSVGIGQISSEVPQNLSASRPQDRQFILSSKKLLLSDSGFYLCAWSGGRSSGELFFGEGSRLTVL.

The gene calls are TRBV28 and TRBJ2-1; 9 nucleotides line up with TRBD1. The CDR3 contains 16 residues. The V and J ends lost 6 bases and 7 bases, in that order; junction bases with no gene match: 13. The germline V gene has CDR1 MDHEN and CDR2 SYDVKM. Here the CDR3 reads CASSQTLRTGVNEQFF. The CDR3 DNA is TGTGCCAGCAGCCAAACTTTACGGACAGGGGTGAATGAGCAGTTCTTC.

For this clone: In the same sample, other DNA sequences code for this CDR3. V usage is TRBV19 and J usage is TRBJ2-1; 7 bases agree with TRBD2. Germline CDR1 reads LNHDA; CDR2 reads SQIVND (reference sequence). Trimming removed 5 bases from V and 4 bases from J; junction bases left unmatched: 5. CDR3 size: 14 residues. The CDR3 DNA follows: TGTGCCAGTAGTCCGGGAGGCGATTACAATGAGCAGTTCTTC. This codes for CASSPGGDYNEQFF.